This T cell receptor beta chain was identified in a study of CD8 T cells in ankylosing spondylitis. The J segment lost 14 bases and the V segment lost 1 base, leaving 1 base of the junction unmatched. This CDR3 region has 11 residues. Each TCR beta library was made by quantitative 5'-RACE that incorporated molecular barcodes. From the 5' RACE reads, TCRdb called clonotypes with MiXCR, one entry per CDR3 protein. The sample records under 450,000 distinct CDR3 sequences, 17% being singletons. Study-wide results and limits: The clones that were linked to disease were reported to be significantly enriched in matched synovial fluid samples from ankylosing spondylitis patients. Disease-linked clones were found to be CD8+ and relatively rare in peripheral blood. A motif in TCR beta, a set of 8 or 9 highly homologous variants, appeared characteristic of ankylosing spondylitis blood.

About this clonotype itself: Its specificity is not known.

The chain carries TRBV12-3 or TRBV12-4 and TRBJ2-1; 8 positions agree with TRBD2. Sequencing was performed on blood, either unsorted or a sorted T cell fraction (not recorded which). The sequence came from a male donor with ankylosing spondylitis. CDR3: CASSLGTSKFF. The DNA for the CDR3 is TGTGCCAGCAGTTTAGGGACTAGCAAGTTCTTC.